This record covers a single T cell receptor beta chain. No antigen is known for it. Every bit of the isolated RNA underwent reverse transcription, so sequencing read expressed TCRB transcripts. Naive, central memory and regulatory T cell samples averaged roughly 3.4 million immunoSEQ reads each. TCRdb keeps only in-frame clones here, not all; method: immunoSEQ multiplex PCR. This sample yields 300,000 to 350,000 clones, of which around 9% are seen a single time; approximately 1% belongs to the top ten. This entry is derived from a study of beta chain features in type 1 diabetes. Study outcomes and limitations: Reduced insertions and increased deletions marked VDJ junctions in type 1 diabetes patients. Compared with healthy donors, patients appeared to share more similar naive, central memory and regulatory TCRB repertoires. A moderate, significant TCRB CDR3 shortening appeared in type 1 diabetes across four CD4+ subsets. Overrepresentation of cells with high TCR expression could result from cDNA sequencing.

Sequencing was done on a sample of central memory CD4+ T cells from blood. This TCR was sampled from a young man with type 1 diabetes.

CDR3 region: CASTTETAHNSPLHF. The CDR3 DNA reads TGTGCCAGCACCACCGAGACAGCACATAATTCACCCCTCCACTTT. V is TRBV6-5 and J is TRBJ1-6; weak D call: TRBD1 (5 bases). The germline gives CDR1 MNHEY, CDR2 SVGAGI. This CDR3 is 15 amino acids long. Trimming cost V 7 bases and J 5 bases, with 15 bases left between them.